Many counts were recorded for the clone carrying this TCR beta chain. Antigen specificity is unknown. This record comes from a study of T-cell reconstitution after alpha-beta-depleted transplantation in children. Study-wide results and caveats: Alpha-beta T cells present about two months after transplant were reported to originate from several hundred expanded graft clones. Recipient T cells and thymic progenitors that survived were the source of the high TCRbeta diversity seen at day 60 in some patients.

Library preparation (for TCRbeta) was performed with unique molecular identifiers. TCRdb ran MiXCR on the PCR reads and lists one entry per CDR3 protein. Here the sample spans a few hundred thousand distinct CDR3 sequences, 10% to 15% being singletons. V was trimmed by 2 bases and J by 7 bases, leaving 11 bases between them. Germline V gene data show CDR1 as MNHEY and CDR2 as SVGAGI. The length of the CDR3 is 13 residues. The chain joins TRBV6-5 to TRBJ2-5; TRBD2 is a possible D gene (6 bases). The clonotype was recovered from a male patient aged 10 to 17 who had a stem cell transplant for acute myeloid leukemia, so the T cells may come from the graft donor. The source was PBMCs, mostly from graft donor cells, collected 360 days after TCRalphabeta/CD19-depleted stem cell transplant. The CDR3 DNA is TGTGCCAGCAGTTACGTAGCGCGGGGGACCCAGTACTTC. Translation: CASSYVARGTQYF.